This TCR beta chain was captured in a study of beta chain features in type 1 diabetes. Study overall: Age, gender, cell numbers and subset yield matched between patients and controls.

As concerns this clone: Its target is unknown.

Overall study findings and caveats: People with Type 1 diabetes carried modestly yet significantly shorter TCRB CDR3s in all four CD4+ subsets. Possible PCR preference for shorter templates applied equally to patients and controls. Overrepresentation of cells with high TCR expression could result from cDNA sequencing.

Expressed TCRB transcripts were sequenced because the isolated RNA had all been reverse transcribed beforehand. The repertoire was sequenced with immunoSEQ multiplex PCR; TCRdb's copy has only in-frame clones and lacks some. The sample has some 640,000 clones, over 11% seen once. The CDR3 has 14 amino acids. Germline V gene sequence: CDR1 SGHRS, CDR2 YFSETQ. Losses at the gene ends were 2 bases for V and 2 bases for J; bases not matched to a gene: 1. The source of this sequence is a man aged 18 to 30 with type 1 diabetes. V usage is TRBV5-1 and J usage is TRBJ1-2; 9 bases match TRBD1. Material: naive CD4+ T cells from blood. In nucleotides, the CDR3 is TGCGCCAGCAGCTTCGGACAGGGGAACTATGGCTACACCTTC. This gives the protein CASSFGQGNYGYTF.